The rows below give T cell receptor beta chains drawn from one sample of a study of T cells in Graves' hyperthyroidism and ophthalmopathy. TCRdb re-analysed the multiplex PCR reads in MiXCR, keeping a single row per CDR3 protein. The table shows under 600,000 distinct CDR3 sequences, with about 16% occurring only once. The sequenced sample was blood. The receptors derive from a woman aged 40-49 years with Graves' ophthalmopathy. Each CDR3 is given with its conserved first and last residue. D genes are given only for firm matches. Clone size appears in some rows only: once, few, many, or a class for an expanded clone.

DNA	CDR3	D	V	J	size
TGTGCCAGCAGCTTAGAGGGGGGGGCCTACAATGAGCAGTTCTTC	CASSLEGGAYNEQFF	.	TRBV7-8	TRBJ2-1	many
TGTGCCAGCAGCTATGGGCTCTTGGGTGAGACCCAGTACTTC	CASSYGLLGETQYF	.	TRBV7-9	TRBJ2-5	.
TGTGCCAGCAGGGCGGGACAGATGAACACTGAAGCTTTCTTT	CASRAGQMNTEAFF	TRBD1	TRBV28	TRBJ1-1	few
TGTGCCAGCAGGGCACTTGCGGGGGGGCAAACAGATACGCAGTATTTT	CASRALAGGQTDTQYF	TRBD2	TRBV2	TRBJ2-3	many
TGTGCCAGCAGCTTCCCCGGACGAAGAACTGAAGCTTTCTTT	CASSFPGRRTEAFF	.	TRBV11-2	TRBJ1-1	many
TGTGCCAGCAGGGGACGTAACAATGAGCAGTTCTTC	CASRGRNNEQFF	.	TRBV12-3/TRBV12-4	TRBJ2-1	many
TGTGCCAGCAGCGCGACTAGCGGGAACTCCTACGAGCAGTACTTC	CASSATSGNSYEQYF	TRBD2	TRBV7-9	TRBJ2-7	many
TGTGCCAGCAGCCTTCGAGGTCAGAGCTACAATGAGCAGTTCTTC	CASSLRGQSYNEQFF	.	TRBV7-2	TRBJ2-1	.
TGTGCCAGTGGGTTCGGGGCCCTAGCCAAGAACATTCAGTACTTC	CASGFGALAKNIQYF	.	TRBV28	TRBJ2-4	few
TGTGCCAGCACCTCGACAGGTTGGGGTTCACCCCTCCACTTT	CASTSTGWGSPLHF	.	TRBV6-1	TRBJ1-6	.
TGTGCCATCAGTGAGTCGTTGAGGTTAGGCTACACCTTC	CAISESLRLGYTF	.	TRBV10-3	TRBJ1-2	once
TGCAGTCCTTATGAGGGCGGGGACACTGAAGCTTTCTTT	CSPYEGGDTEAFF	.	TRBV20-1	TRBJ1-1	.
TGTGCCAGCAGCCAAGAGGGGGCGGGATTTAATGAAAAACTGTTTTTT	CASSQEGAGFNEKLFF	.	TRBV3-1	TRBJ1-4	.
TGTGCCAGCAGTGAGGAACTGATAACTGTTGGCTACACCTTC	CASSEELITVGYTF	.	TRBV6-1	TRBJ1-2	.